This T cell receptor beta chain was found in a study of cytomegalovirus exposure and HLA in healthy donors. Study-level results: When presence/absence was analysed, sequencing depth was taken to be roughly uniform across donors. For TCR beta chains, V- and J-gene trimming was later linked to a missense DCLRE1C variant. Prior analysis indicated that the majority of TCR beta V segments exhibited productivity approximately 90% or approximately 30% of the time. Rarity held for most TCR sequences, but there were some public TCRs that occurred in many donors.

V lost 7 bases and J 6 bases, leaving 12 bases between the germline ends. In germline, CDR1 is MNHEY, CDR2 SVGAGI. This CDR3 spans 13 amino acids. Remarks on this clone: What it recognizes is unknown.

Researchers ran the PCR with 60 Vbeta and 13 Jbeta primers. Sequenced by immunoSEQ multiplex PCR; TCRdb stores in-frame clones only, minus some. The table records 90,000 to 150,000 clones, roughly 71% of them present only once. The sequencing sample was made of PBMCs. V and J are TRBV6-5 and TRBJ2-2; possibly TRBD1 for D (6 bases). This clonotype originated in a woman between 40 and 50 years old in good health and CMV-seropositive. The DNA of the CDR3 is TGTGCCAGCAACCCCGGGACACCCGGGGAGCTGTTTTTT. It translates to CASNPGTPGELFF.